This is a list of T cell receptor beta chains from one sample in a study of T cell responses to AZD1222 COVID-19 vaccine. Generated by immunoSEQ multiplex PCR, the TCRdb table keeps only in-frame clones and is missing some. The sample has around 99,000 clones, roughly 89% seen once. The source was peripheral blood, collected on day 0 of AZD1222 vaccination. These receptors were collected from an adult in good health. CDR3s include the opening cysteine and the closing phenylalanine or tryptophan. The order of the fields is V gene, D gene, J gene, clone size, CDR3 DNA, CDR3 protein. The D gene is left open where the match is weak. Clone size is stated in some rows and not others, as once, few, many or a class when expanded.

TRBV10-3	.	TRBJ2-1	.	TGTGCCATCAGTGATGGCGACTACAATGAGCAGTTCTTC	CAISDGDYNEQFF
TRBV6-5	.	TRBJ2-7	.	TGTGCCAGCAGTTACCGCCGGGGATCCTACGAGCAGTACTTC	CASSYRRGSYEQYF
TRBV4-3	TRBD1	TRBJ1-4	.	TGCGCCAGCAGCCGCGGACAGGGGACTAATGAAAAACTGTTTTTT	CASSRGQGTNEKLFF
TRBV3-1/TRBV3-2	.	TRBJ2-2	.	TGTGCCAGCAGCCAAGATCGTCTGGGCACCGGGGAGCTGTTTTTT	CASSQDRLGTGELFF
TRBV29-1	TRBD1	TRBJ2-4	.	TGCAGCGCTACCCCTGCTGGACAGGGTTCTCAGTACTTC	CSATPAGQGSQYF
TRBV12-3/TRBV12-4	.	TRBJ2-7	.	TGTGCCAGCAGTTTCGTTAGGGGCGAGCAGTACTTC	CASSFVRGEQYF
TRBV5-1	TRBD2	TRBJ2-2	.	TGCGCCAGCAGCTGGAGAGCTAGCGGGGGGGCCGGGGAGCTGTTTTTT	CASSWRASGGAGELFF
TRBV27	TRBD1	TRBJ2-7	.	TGTGCCAGCAGTTTACCCGTTGGACAGGGGGACTACGAGCAGTACTTC	CASSLPVGQGDYEQYF
TRBV19	.	TRBJ1-1	.	TGTGCCAGTACCCCCGGGCCGGGCAACACTGAAGCTTTCTTT	CASTPGPGNTEAFF
TRBV5-4	TRBD1	TRBJ1-2	.	TGTGCCAGTAGAGGGACAGGAAGTTACGGCTACACCTTC	CASRGTGSYGYTF
TRBV25-1	.	TRBJ1-4	.	TGTGCCAGCAGTGAATTGGGGGGGCGAGATGAAAAACTGTTTTTT	CASSELGGRDEKLFF
TRBV5-1	TRBD2	TRBJ2-2	.	TGCGCCAGCAGCCCGACTAGCGCTAACACCGGGGAGCTGTTTTTT	CASSPTSANTGELFF
TRBV15	.	TRBJ2-1	.	TGTGCCACCAGCAGATCCACCGGGCCCTACAATGAGCAGTTCTTC	CATSRSTGPYNEQFF
TRBV19	.	TRBJ1-6	once	TGTGCCAGTACCTACGGACCGGAGGATTCACCCCTCCACTTT	CASTYGPEDSPLHF
TRBV5-4	TRBD2	TRBJ2-5	.	TGTGCCAGCAGCTTGGTGTCTAGCGGTCATGGTGAGACCCAGTACTTC	CASSLVSSGHGETQYF
TRBV29-1	.	TRBJ1-1	.	TGCAGCGCCGCGAACACTGAAGCTTTCTTT	CSAANTEAFF
TRBV5-1	.	TRBJ1-4	.	TGCGCCAGCAGCTCCGCGGGGCGGGAGGAAAAACTGTTTTTT	CASSSAGREEKLFF
TRBV30	.	TRBJ1-2	.	TGTGCCTGGAGGGGCGGACAGAATTTTTATGGCTACACCTTC	CAWRGGQNFYGYTF
TRBV7-2	.	TRBJ1-3	.	TGTGCCAGCAGCTCGGACAGAACTGGAAACACCATATATTTT	CASSSDRTGNTIYF
TRBV7-2	.	TRBJ1-6	.	TGTGCCAGCAGGGGTCTCGGCTCCTATAATTCACCCCTCCACTTT	CASRGLGSYNSPLHF
TRBV15	TRBD2	TRBJ2-3	.	TGTGCCACCGGAGCGGGGGGGTTCACAGATACGCAGTATTTT	CATGAGGFTDTQYF
TRBV28	.	TRBJ2-1	.	TGTGCCAGCAGTTTATTGGGTCTAGCGAATGACAATGAGCAGTTCTTC	CASSLLGLANDNEQFF
TRBV4-3	.	TRBJ2-5	.	TGCGCCAGCAGCCAAGATCTACTAGCCAGAGAGACCCAGTACTTC	CASSQDLLARETQYF
TRBV29-1	.	TRBJ1-6	.	TGCAGCGTTGGAGAAGGGAATTCACCCCTCCACTTT	CSVGEGNSPLHF
TRBV6-2/TRBV6-3	TRBD2	TRBJ2-5	.	TGTGCCAGCAGGCCTAGCGGGAGCATTGCGACCCAGTACTTC	CASRPSGSIATQYF
TRBV20-1	.	TRBJ1-4	.	TGCAGTGCCGGGTTAGACGAAAAACTGTTTTTT	CSAGLDEKLFF
TRBV7-2	TRBD2	TRBJ2-3	.	TGTGCCAGCAGCTTAAGGGGGGCTAGCGGGGGCCCAGATACGCAGTATTTT	CASSLRGASGGPDTQYF
TRBV5-4	TRBD2	TRBJ2-2	.	TGTGCCAGCAGCTTAGCGGGGGGGCCCGGGGAGCTGTTTTTT	CASSLAGGPGELFF
TRBV7-2	TRBD1	TRBJ2-7	.	TGTGCCAGCAGTGGGACAGGGAGCTCCTACGAGCAGTACTTC	CASSGTGSSYEQYF
TRBV9	.	TRBJ2-1	.	TGTGCCAGCACGCGGGGTGACAGCTCCTACAATGAGCAGTTCTTC	CASTRGDSSYNEQFF
TRBV21-1	.	TRBJ2-1	.	TGTGCCAGCAGCAAAACCGGGACAGGGGCTTATACGACAAACAATGAGCAGTTCTTC	CASSKTGTGAYTTNNEQFF
TRBV7-9	.	TRBJ1-2	once	TGTGCCAGCAGTCAACCGGGATCTAACTATGGCTACACCTTC	CASSQPGSNYGYTF
TRBV6-6	TRBD2	TRBJ2-2	.	TGTGCCAGCAGTCCTTCATCCGGGACTAGGCACCCCGGGGAGCTGTTTTTT	CASSPSSGTRHPGELFF
TRBV10-1	.	TRBJ1-1	.	TGCGCCAGCAGTGAGTCGCGGGTCACTGAAGCTTTCTTT	CASSESRVTEAFF
TRBV6-5	.	TRBJ2-7	.	TGTGCCAGCAGTCAGGGGCCCCCCAACTCCTACGAGCAGTACTTC	CASSQGPPNSYEQYF
TRBV5-1	.	TRBJ1-1	.	TGCGCCAGCAGGAGGACGGACAGAAACACTGAAGCTTTCTTT	CASRRTDRNTEAFF
TRBV5-6	.	TRBJ2-3	.	TGTGCCAGCAGCTTGGAAGCCGGGGCGATGGCGCAGTATTTT	CASSLEAGAMAQYF
TRBV19	TRBD1	TRBJ1-1	.	TGTGCCAGTACCTTTAACAGGGGGACTGAAGCTTTCTTT	CASTFNRGTEAFF
TRBV11-2	TRBD1	TRBJ2-7	.	TGTGCCAGCAGCTCCCCTGGGGACAGGGGGCGATACGAGCAGTACTTC	CASSSPGDRGRYEQYF